These T cell receptor beta chains were read from a single sample in a study of PD-1 blockade in classical Hodgkin lymphoma. Here immunoSEQ multiplex PCR was the method, and the copy in TCRdb shows in-frame clones only, minus some. The sample includes more than 15,000 clones, about nine tenths of them seen just once. Specimen: CD4+ T cells from blood. The receptor set was obtained from a human donor with classical Hodgkin lymphoma. CDR3s include the opening cysteine and the closing phenylalanine or tryptophan. A D gene is named only where the DNA matches it firmly. Clone size, where shown, is once, few, many, or a class for clones that have expanded.

j_call clone_size d_call v_call cdr3_aa cdr3_nt
TRBJ2-6 . . TRBV5-1 CASSTGRNSGANVLTF TGCGCCAGCAGCACTGGACGCAACTCTGGGGCCAACGTCCTGACTTTC
TRBJ1-3 . TRBD1 TRBV6-8 CASKKSTGEGNTIYF TGTGCCAGCAAGAAATCAACAGGGGAGGGAAACACCATATATTTT
TRBJ2-7 . . TRBV10-3 CAIRYDPTRVYEQYF TGTGCCATCAGATACGACCCGACTAGGGTCTACGAGCAGTACTTC
TRBJ2-7 . . TRBV7-6 CASSPAATGIYEQYF TGTGCCAGCAGCCCCGCGGCTACCGGGATCTACGAGCAGTACTTC
TRBJ2-4 . TRBD1 TRBV7-9 CASSETGGSHIQYF TGTGCCAGCAGTGAGACAGGGGGCTCGCACATTCAGTACTTC
TRBJ2-3 . . TRBV5-5 CASSFRTSTDTQYF TGTGCCAGCAGCTTCCGGACAAGCACAGATACGCAGTATTTT
TRBJ1-2 . . TRBV5-4 CASSSEPHRGGYTF TGTGCCAGCAGCTCAGAGCCCCACCGGGGTGGCTACACCTTC
TRBJ2-7 . TRBD1 TRBV5-1 CASSLARQGSSYEQYF TGCGCCAGCAGCTTGGCCCGACAGGGTAGCTCCTACGAGCAGTACTTC
TRBJ2-1 . . TRBV5-4 CASSADRPAVGEQFF TGTGCCAGCAGCGCAGACAGGCCGGCTGTCGGTGAGCAGTTCTTC
TRBJ1-1 . . TRBV6-5 CASGEHRRTEAFF TGTGCCAGCGGGGAACACCGAAGGACTGAAGCTTTCTTT
TRBJ1-2 . . TRBV28 CASRHRQGIGYGYTF TGTGCCAGCAGGCATCGTCAGGGGATTGGCTATGGCTACACCTTC
TRBJ1-5 . . TRBV13 CASSLGEGQPQHF TGTGCCAGCAGCTTAGGTGAAGGCCAGCCCCAGCATTTT
TRBJ2-7 once TRBD2 TRBV7-9 CASSLGRTSGGGEQYF TGTGCCAGCAGCTTAGGGCGGACTAGCGGAGGGGGGGAGCAGTACTTC
TRBJ2-3 once . TRBV11-2 CASRRGTDTQYF TGTGCCAGCAGACGGGGCACAGATACGCAGTATTTT
TRBJ1-2 . . TRBV29-1 CSAGGDNYGYTF TGCAGCGCCGGAGGGGACAACTATGGCTACACCTTC
TRBJ1-1 . TRBD1 TRBV28 CASRIGTENTEAFF TGTGCCAGCAGGATAGGGACAGAGAACACTGAAGCTTTCTTT